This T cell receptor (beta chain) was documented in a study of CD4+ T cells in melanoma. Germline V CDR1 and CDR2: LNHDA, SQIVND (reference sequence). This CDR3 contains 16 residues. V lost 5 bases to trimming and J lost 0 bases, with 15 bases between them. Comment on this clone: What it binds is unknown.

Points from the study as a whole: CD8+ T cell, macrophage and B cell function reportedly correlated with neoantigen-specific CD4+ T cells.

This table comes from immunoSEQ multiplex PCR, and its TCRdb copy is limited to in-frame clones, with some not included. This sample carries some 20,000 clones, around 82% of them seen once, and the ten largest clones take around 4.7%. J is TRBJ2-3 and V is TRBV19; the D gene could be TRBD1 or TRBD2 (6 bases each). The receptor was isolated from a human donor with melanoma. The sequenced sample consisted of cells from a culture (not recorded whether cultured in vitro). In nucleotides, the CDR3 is TGTGCCAGTAGTCTACACGGGGGCTCGAGCACAGATACGCAGTATTTT. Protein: CASSLHGGSSTDTQYF.